Given below is one T cell receptor beta chain in context. TCRdb's copy holds only in-frame clones and misses some; the assay was immunoSEQ multiplex PCR. This table has roughly 250,000 clones, around 90% appearing once. V lost 5 bases, J lost 3 bases, and 14 bases lay in between. Germline loops: CDR1 SEHNR, CDR2 FQNEAQ (reference sequence). CDR3 length: 14 amino acids. The data are from a study of blood T cell repertoires in COVID-19. The overall study: Sources were T cells, B-cell-depleted T cells, or PBMCs; the material itself was cDNA or gDNA.

This clonotype was obtained from a man in his 60s who had recovered from COVID-19. Sequencing input: peripheral blood. The rearrangement uses TRBV7-9 and TRBJ2-7, with D possibly TRBD1 on 6 matching bases. The CDR3 DNA is TGTGCCAGCAGCCAGCCGGGACATAACTACGAGCAGTACTTC. Its translation is CASSQPGHNYEQYF.